These 5 T cell receptor beta chains originate from one sample sequenced in a study of blood T cell repertoires in COVID-19. The data were produced by immunoSEQ multiplex PCR, yet TCRdb's version contains in-frame clones alone and is incomplete. The sample consists of about 400,000 clones, 88% of them appearing once. The sequencing input was PBMCs or T cells enriched from blood (not recorded which). These receptor sequences come from a middle-aged woman with acute COVID-19.

The genes are TRBV30 and TRBJ1-5, with D perhaps TRBD1 (6 bases). The CDR3 runs to 16 residues. Trimming pared 0 bases from V and 5 bases from J, leaving 17 bases between. Germline CDR1 reads GTSNPN; CDR2 reads SVGIG (reference sequence). The CDR3 DNA sequence: TGTGCCTGGAGTGTAATGGCTACAGGGAAATATCAGCCCCAGCATTTT. Translated: CAWSVMATGKYQPQHF.

The chain recombines TRBV5-1 with TRBJ1-5, with 7 bases lining up with TRBD1. The CDR3 length is 14 residues. Per germline, CDR1 SGHRS and CDR2 YFSETQ. The ends lost 0 bases at V and 7 bases at J; junction bases unmatched: 4. CDR3 bases: TGCGCCAGCAGCTTGGACAGGGGTTCGCAGCCCCAGCATTTT. This translates into CASSLDRGSQPQHF.

This CDR3 reads CASSQGGPNEQFF. Here the CDR3 DNA reads TGTGCCAGCAGCCAAGGCGGGCCGAATGAGCAGTTCTTC. The chain carries TRBV3-1 (or the pseudogene TRBV3-2) and TRBJ2-1; D might be TRBD2 (5 bases). CDR3 length: 13 residues. The V end was cut by 1 base, the J end by 7 bases, with 8 bases between. Germline V gene sequence: CDR1 LGHDT, CDR2 YNNKEL (reference sequence).

The V call is TRBV5-5, the J call TRBJ1-1; 7 bases line up with TRBD1. J lost 3 bases, V lost 2 bases, and 4 bases had no gene match. The CDR3 covers 14 residues. Germline V CDR1 and CDR2: SGHKS, YYEKEE (reference sequence). CDR3 DNA sequence: TGTGCCAGCAGCTTCACAGGGGAACACACTGAAGCTTTCTTT. Its protein product is CASSFTGEHTEAFF.

As DNA, the CDR3 is TGTGCCAGCAGCTTAGGGGCTTTTGAGACCCAGTACTTC. This sequence encodes CASSLGAFETQYF. The V gene is TRBV7-2, the J gene TRBJ2-5, with no clear D. Germline CDR1 is SGHTA and CDR2 is FQGNSA. This CDR3 spans 13 amino acids. Trimming removed 1 base at V and 5 bases at J, with 8 bases between. The variable domain in full, with the rest retrieved from reference TRBV7-2 and TRBJ2-5, is GAGVSQSPSNKVTEKGKDVELRCDPISGHTALYWYRQSLGQGLEFLIYFQGNSAPDKSGLPSDRFSAERTGGSVSTLTIQRTQQEDSAVYLCASSLGAFETQYFGPGTRLLVL.